This TCR beta chain is from a study of CD8 T cells in ankylosing spondylitis. Via MiXCR, TCRdb re-called the 5' RACE reads, giving one row per CDR3 protein. The top ten hold about 8% of the sample, which has hundreds of thousands of distinct CDR3 sequences, around 18% seen once. This clonotype appeared a few times. Antigen unknown. Per the germline V gene, CDR1 is MNHNY and CDR2 is SVGAGI (reference sequence). The CDR3 extends over 13 amino acids. V was pared by 11 bases and J by 0 bases, with 13 bases between. Study-level findings and limits: It appeared that ankylosing spondylitis blood was characterized by a TCR beta motif of 8 or 9 highly homologous variants. Earlier authors reported some of these motif variants in reactive arthritis synovial fluid and blood. The authors found the disease-linked clones to be CD8+ and relatively rare in peripheral blood.

The chain employs TRBV6-6 and TRBJ1-2; D is perhaps TRBD1 (6 bases). The receptor's source is a male donor with ankylosing spondylitis or in good health (not recorded which). The sequenced material came from blood, either unsorted or a sorted T cell fraction (not recorded which). CDR3 DNA: TGTGCCTCGTGGGAGGGGGCTAACTATGGCTACACCTTC. Translation: CASWEGANYGYTF.